This entry lists 8 T cell receptor beta chains sequenced from one sample in a study of post-analysis software for immune sequencing data. The study, taken as a whole, reports: Roughly five TRBV segments appeared more often in patients than in controls, and TRBV5-6, TRBV5-1 and TRBV20-1 were among these.

Tagging with unique molecular identifiers was a feature of the TCR beta cDNA libraries. TCRdb reprocessed the PCR reads with MiXCR, giving one entry per CDR3 protein. The data contain 700,000 to 800,000 distinct CDR3 sequences, 25% to 30% of them singletons. For these receptors, no antigen is known. The sample taken for sequencing was blood. The receptors here all came from a girl aged 10-17 years with multiple sclerosis.

Of note for this clonotype: The junction does not match germline at one end; this may be a read error. This rearrangement joins TRBV7-2 to TRBJ2-5, with D possibly matching TRBD2 (7 bases). The CDR3 runs to 14 residues. The germline gives CDR1 SGHTA, CDR2 FQGNSA. The CDR3 nucleotides are TGTGCCGGCAGCCGTGCGGGGGCGCAGGAGACCCAGTACTTC. It yields the protein CAGSRAGAQETQYF. Drawing the rest from reference TRBV7-2 and TRBJ2-5, the complete variable domain is GAGVSQSPSNKVTEKGKDVELRCDPISGHTALYWYRQSLGQGLEFLIYFQGNSAPDKSGLPSDRFSAERTGGSVSTLTIQRTQQEDSAVYLCAGSRAGAQETQYFGPGTRLLVL.

This clonotype has a count of ten or more. V and J are TRBV9 and TRBJ2-7; 7 bases are a match to TRBD2. Germline loops: CDR1 SGDLS, CDR2 YYNGEE. The CDR3 loop spans 15 amino acids. Losses at the gene ends were 3 bases for V and 3 bases for J; bases not matched to a gene: 9. The CDR3 DNA is TGTGCCAGCAGCGCCCAACCCACTAGCGACTACGAGCAGTACTTC. This gives the protein CASSAQPTSDYEQYF.

The V call is TRBV29-1, the J call TRBJ1-2, with no clear D. Germline loops: CDR1 SQVTM, CDR2 ANQGSEA. This CDR3 has 12 residues. Trimming cost V 2 bases and J 4 bases, with 8 bases left between them. The CDR3: CSVEPSTYGYTF. Written as DNA, the CDR3 is TGCAGCGTTGAACCCTCGACCTATGGCTACACCTTC.

The chain carries TRBV3-1 and TRBJ1-2; D is ambiguous. Germline values: CDR1 LGHDT, CDR2 YNNKEL (reference sequence). This CDR3 contains 11 residues. V shed 2 bases and J shed 8 bases, with 6 bases lying between them. The CDR3 DNA reads as TGTGCCAGCAGCCAACTCGGAGGCTACACCTTC. Its translation is CASSQLGGYTF.

The chain uses TRBV5-1 and TRBJ2-3; a possible D gene is TRBD1 (6 bases). This CDR3 region has 15 residues. Trimming removed 5 bases from V and 2 bases from J, with 15 bases in between. Per the germline V gene, CDR1 is SGHRS and CDR2 is YFSETQ. CDR3 sequence: CASRLRQANTDTQYF. The CDR3 DNA is TGCGCCAGCAGGCTCCGACAGGCAAACACAGATACGCAGTATTTT.

The table lists this clonotype with a few counts. The genes are TRBV28 and TRBJ1-2, with 10 bases aligning to TRBD1. This CDR3 comprises 14 residues. V shed 3 bases and J 6 bases; nucleotides not matched to a gene: 4. Germline assignment: CDR1 MDHEN and CDR2 SYDVKM. CDR3 DNA: TGTGCCAGCAGTTTTACAGGACAGGGGGATGGCTACACCTTC. Its protein is CASSFTGQGDGYTF.

CDR3 amino acids: CASSQDRGMNSPLHF. The CDR3 region has the DNA TGTGCCAGCTCCCAGGACAGGGGGATGAATTCACCCCTCCACTTT. The chain is built from TRBV18 and TRBJ1-6, with TRBD1 matching 10 bases. Losses at the gene ends were 6 bases for V and 7 bases for J; bases not matched to a gene: 6. This CDR3 spans 15 amino acids. Germline V lookup: CDR1 KGHSH, CDR2 LQKENI.

V is TRBV29-1 and J is TRBJ2-1, with 8 bases fitting TRBD2. With V trimmed by 4 bases and J by 9 bases, 14 bases remained unmatched. This CDR3 region has 15 residues. The germline CDR1 and CDR2 sequences are SQVTM and ANQGSEA. The chain's CDR3 is CSVVSSGIGGPEQFF. As DNA, the CDR3 is TGCAGCGTTGTAAGTAGCGGGATAGGTGGGCCTGAGCAGTTCTTC.